This T cell receptor (beta chain) was sequenced in a study of B cell selection in AIRE deficiency (dated by TCRdb to the late 2010s). A note on the overall study: Researchers compared TCRbeta repertoires of sorted blood CD4+ conventional T cells and regulatory T cells in AIRE-deficient patients with those in healthy controls. The TCR-sequenced cohort comprised roughly 5 AIRE-deficient APECED patients and roughly 5 healthy control donors.

Findings and caveats that apply to the study as a whole: Among 3657 shared Treg TCRbeta sequences, 25% to 40% were shared exclusively by healthy donors and about 9% exclusively by patients, which suggests that Treg selection is less efficient in the absence of AIRE. TCRBV gene usage, CDR3 length and TCR diversity in Tconv and Treg cells from AIRE-deficient patients were found to be similar to those in cells from healthy donors. CDR3s were shorter in shared Treg sequences, reflecting a bias toward rearrangements that have few non-templated nucleotide insertions. Only TCRbeta chains were sequenced, and about 40% of the Treg sequences shared among healthy donors were also detected in healthy Tconv cells, possibly owing to differing TCRalpha chains. About 33% of Treg TCRbeta sequences shared among healthy donors appeared in patient Tconv cells, suggesting diversion of Treg-biased clones into the Tconv compartment.

This clone was seen once. Its antigen target is currently unknown. No qualities accompany the bases; no much larger clone lies one base away. The immunoSEQ platform was used for TCRbeta chain sequencing. The paper's processing steps were these. About 56,000 distinct TCRbeta sequences from patients and roughly 9.6x10^4 from healthy donors were obtained from pooled Treg repertoires. Treg TCRbeta sequences shared by two or more individuals were defined as public, and these public Treg TCRbeta sequences were subsequently searched for in Tconv repertoires. To test for differences between groups, Mann-Whitney U tests with Bonferroni-Dunn correction were run in GraphPad Prism 7.03. Drawn from immuneACCESS, this table holds only the in-frame rearrangements with V and J called that TCRdb kept. Clones are partly lost; checked studies trace under half to an unresolved V gene and leave the rest unexplained. The D gene and trimming were derived from the DNA, and the V and J assignments and clone size from that table. The table for this sample lists around 18,000 clones; about 92% of them were counted only once. Of the sample, about 0.9% is held by the ten largest clones.

CD4+CD25hiCD127low/negative cells were sorted as the regulatory T cell population. Control samples were obtained from healthy donors who were not related to the patients. Sorting of Tconv and Treg cells intended for TCRbeta sequencing was performed on a FACSAria flow cytometer. Sorted cells were collected in 5-ml round-bottom polystyrene tubes, and dry cell pellets were stored frozen at -80 degrees C prior to sequencing. This TCR derives from a human donor in good health. The sequenced sample was CD4+CD25+ Tregs sorted from PBMCs.

The CDR3 reads as follows: CASSLDGNTEAFF. The sequence in DNA is TGTGCCAGCAGCTTGGACGGGAACACTGAAGCTTTCTTT. The chain employs TRBV28 and TRBJ1-1; no confident D gene assignment can be made. Trimming costs V 6 bases and J 1 base, and their ends lie 9 bases apart. CDR1 and CDR2, looked up from the germline V gene, are MDHEN and SYDVKM. CDR3 length: 13 amino acids, cysteine to phenylalanine. Only the CDR3 part of the read is kept: 39 bases, read in frame from the first base.